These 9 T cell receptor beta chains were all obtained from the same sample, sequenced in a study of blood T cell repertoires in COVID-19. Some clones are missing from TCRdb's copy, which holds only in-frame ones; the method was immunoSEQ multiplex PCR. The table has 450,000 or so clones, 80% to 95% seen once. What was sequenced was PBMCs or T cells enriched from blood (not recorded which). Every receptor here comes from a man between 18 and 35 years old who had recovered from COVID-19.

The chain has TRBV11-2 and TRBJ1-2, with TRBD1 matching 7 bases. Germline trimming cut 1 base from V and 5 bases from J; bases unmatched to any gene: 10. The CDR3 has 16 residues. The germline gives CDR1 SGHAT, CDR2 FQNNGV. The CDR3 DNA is TGTGCCAGCAGCTTAGGAACCGCAGGGGGAAATTATGGCTACACCTTC. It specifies CASSLGTAGGNYGYTF. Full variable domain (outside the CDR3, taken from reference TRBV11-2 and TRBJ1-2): EAGVAQSPRYKIIEKRQSVAFWCNPISGHATLYWYQQILGQGPKLLIQFQNNGVVDDSQLPKDRFSAERLKGVDSTLKIQPAKLEDSAVYLCASSLGTAGGNYGYTFGSGTRLTVV.

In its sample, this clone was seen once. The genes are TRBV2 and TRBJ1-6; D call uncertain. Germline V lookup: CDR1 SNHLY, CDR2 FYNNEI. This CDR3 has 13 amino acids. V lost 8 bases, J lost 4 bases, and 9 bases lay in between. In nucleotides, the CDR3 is TGTGCCAGCGAGCCTACGTATAATTCACCCCTCCACTTT. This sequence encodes CASEPTYNSPLHF.

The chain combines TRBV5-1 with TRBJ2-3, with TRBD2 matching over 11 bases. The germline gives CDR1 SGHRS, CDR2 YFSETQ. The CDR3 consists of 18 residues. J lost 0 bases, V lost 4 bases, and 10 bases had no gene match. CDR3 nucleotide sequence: TGCGCCAGCAGCCTGGGGCTAGCGGGGGGTCTTAGCACAGATACGCAGTATTTT. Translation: CASSLGLAGGLSTDTQYF.

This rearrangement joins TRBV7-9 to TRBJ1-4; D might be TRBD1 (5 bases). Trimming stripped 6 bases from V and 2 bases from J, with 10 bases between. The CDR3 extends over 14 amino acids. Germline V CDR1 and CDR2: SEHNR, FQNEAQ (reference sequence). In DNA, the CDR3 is TGTGCCAGCAGACTCGGGGGGACTAATGAAAAACTGTTTTTT. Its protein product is CASRLGGTNEKLFF. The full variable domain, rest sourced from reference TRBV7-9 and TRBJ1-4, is DTGVSQNPRHKITKRGQNVTFRCDPISEHNRLYWYRQTLGQGPEFLTYFQNEAQLEKSRLLSDRFSAERPKGSFSTLEIQRTEQGDSAMYLCASRLGGTNEKLFFGSGTQLSVL.

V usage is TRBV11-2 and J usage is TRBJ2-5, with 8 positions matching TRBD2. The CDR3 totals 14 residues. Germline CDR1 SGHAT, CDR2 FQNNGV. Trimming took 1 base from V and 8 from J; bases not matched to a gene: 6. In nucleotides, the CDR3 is TGTGCCAGCAGCTTAGCGGGGGGGCCAGGAACCCAGTACTTC. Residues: CASSLAGGPGTQYF. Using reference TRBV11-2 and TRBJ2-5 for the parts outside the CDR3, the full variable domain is EAGVAQSPRYKIIEKRQSVAFWCNPISGHATLYWYQQILGQGPKLLIQFQNNGVVDDSQLPKDRFSAERLKGVDSTLKIQPAKLEDSAVYLCASSLAGGPGTQYFGPGTRLLVL.

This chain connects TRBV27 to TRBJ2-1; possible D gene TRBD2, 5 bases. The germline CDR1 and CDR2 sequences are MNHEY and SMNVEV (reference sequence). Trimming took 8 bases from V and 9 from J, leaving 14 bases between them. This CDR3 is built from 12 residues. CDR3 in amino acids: CASAILAAEQFF. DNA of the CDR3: TGTGCCAGCGCAATCCTAGCTGCTGAGCAGTTCTTC.

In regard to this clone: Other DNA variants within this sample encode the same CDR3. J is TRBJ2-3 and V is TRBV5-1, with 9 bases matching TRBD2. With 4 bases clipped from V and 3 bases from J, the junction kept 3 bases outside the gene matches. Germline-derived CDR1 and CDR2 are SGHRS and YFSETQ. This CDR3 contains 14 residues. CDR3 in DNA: TGCGCCAGCAGCCCGGGACTAGCAACAGATACGCAGTATTTT. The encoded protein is CASSPGLATDTQYF.

CDR3 coding DNA: TGTGCCAGCAGCATTTACCCACTAAGGAGCAAGAATGGCTACACCTTC. Protein sequence: CASSIYPLRSKNGYTF. The rearrangement links TRBV5-5 to TRBJ1-2; D remains unclear. This CDR3 region has 16 residues. The germline CDR1 and CDR2 sequences are SGHKS and YYEKEE (reference sequence). V was shortened by 4 bases and J by 6 bases, with 22 bases between the two germline ends. Full variable domain (rest looked up from reference TRBV5-5 and TRBJ1-2): DAGVTQSPTHLIKTRGQQVTLRCSPISGHKSVSWYQQVLGQGPQFIFQYYEKEERGRGNFPDRFSARQFPNYSSELNVNALLLGDSALYLCASSIYPLRSKNGYTFGSGTRLTVV.

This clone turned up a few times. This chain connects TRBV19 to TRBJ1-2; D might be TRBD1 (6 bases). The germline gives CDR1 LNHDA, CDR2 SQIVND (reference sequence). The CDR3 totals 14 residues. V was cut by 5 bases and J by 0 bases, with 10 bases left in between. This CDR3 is CASSLDSTNYGYTF. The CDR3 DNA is TGTGCCAGTAGTTTGGACAGTACTAACTATGGCTACACCTTC.